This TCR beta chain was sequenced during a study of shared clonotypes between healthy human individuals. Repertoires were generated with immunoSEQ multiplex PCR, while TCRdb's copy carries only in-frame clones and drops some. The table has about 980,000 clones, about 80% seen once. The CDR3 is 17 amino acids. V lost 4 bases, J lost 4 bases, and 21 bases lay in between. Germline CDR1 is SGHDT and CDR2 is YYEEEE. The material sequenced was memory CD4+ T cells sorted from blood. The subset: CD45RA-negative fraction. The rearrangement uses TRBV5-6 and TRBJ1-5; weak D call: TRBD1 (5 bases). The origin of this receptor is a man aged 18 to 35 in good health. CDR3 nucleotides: TGTGCCAGCAGCACCGGAAAAACGGGACCAATTAATCAGCCCCAGCATTTT. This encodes CASSTGKTGPINQPQHF.